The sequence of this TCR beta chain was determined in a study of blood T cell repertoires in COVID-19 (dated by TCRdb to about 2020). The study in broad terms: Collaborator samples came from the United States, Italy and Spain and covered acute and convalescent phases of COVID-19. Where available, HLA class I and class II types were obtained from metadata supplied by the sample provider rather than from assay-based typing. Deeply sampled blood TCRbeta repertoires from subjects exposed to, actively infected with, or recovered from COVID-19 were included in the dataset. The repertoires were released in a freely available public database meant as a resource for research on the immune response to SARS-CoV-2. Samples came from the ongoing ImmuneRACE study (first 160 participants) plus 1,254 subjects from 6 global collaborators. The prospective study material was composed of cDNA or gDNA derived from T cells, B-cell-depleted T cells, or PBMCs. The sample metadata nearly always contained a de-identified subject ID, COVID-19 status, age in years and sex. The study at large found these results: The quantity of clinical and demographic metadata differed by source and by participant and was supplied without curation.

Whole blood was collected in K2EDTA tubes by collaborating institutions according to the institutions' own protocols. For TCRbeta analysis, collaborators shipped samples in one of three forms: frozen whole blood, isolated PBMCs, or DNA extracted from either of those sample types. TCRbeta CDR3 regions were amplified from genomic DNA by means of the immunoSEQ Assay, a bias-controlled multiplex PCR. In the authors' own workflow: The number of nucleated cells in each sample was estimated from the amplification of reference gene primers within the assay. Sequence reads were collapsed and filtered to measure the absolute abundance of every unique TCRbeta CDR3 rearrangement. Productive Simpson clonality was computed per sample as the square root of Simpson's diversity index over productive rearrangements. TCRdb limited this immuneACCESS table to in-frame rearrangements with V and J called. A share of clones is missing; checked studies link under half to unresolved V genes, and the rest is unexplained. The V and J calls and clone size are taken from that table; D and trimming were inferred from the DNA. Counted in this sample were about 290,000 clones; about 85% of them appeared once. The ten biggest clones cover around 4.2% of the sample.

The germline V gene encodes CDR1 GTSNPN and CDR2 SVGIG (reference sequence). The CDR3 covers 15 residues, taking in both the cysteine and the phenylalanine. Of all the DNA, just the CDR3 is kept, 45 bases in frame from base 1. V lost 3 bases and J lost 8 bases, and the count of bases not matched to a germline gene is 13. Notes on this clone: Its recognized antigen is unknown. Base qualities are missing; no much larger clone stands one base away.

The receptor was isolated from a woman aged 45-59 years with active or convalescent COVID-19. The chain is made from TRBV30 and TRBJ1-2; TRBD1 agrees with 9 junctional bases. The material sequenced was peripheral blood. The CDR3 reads CAWRHLGQGLRGYTF. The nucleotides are TGTGCCTGGAGGCACTTGGGACAGGGTTTAAGAGGCTACACCTTC.